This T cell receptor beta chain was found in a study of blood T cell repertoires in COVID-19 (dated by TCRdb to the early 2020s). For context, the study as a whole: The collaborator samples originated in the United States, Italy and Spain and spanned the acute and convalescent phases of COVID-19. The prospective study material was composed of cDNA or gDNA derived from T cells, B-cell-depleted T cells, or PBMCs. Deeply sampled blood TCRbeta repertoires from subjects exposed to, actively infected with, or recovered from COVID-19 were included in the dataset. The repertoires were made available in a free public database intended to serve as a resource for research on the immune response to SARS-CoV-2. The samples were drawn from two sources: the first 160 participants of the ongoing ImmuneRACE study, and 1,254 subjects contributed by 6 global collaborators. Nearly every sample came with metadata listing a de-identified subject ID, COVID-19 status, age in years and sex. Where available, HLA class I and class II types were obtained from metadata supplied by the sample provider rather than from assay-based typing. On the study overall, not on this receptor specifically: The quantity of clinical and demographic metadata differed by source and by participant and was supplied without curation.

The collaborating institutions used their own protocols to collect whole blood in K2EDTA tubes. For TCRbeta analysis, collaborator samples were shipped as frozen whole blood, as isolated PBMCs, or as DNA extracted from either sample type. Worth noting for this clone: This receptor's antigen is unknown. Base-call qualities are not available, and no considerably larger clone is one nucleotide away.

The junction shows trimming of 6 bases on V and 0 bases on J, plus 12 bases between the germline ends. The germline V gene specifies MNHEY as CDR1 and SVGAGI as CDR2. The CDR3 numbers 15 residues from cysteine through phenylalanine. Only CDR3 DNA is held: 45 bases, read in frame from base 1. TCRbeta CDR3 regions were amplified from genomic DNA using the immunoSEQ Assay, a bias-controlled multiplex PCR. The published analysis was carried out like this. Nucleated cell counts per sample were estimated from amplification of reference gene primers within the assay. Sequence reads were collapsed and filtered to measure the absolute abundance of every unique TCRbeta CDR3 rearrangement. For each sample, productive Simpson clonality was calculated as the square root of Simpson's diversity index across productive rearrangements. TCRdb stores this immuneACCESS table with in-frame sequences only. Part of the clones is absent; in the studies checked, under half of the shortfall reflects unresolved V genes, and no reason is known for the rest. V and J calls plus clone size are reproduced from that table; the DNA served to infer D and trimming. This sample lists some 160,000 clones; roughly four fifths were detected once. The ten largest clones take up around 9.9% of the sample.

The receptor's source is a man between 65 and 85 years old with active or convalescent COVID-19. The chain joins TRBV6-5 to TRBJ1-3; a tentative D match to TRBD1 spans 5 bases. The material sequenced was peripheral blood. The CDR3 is CASSHRTISGNTIYF. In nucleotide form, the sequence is TGTGCCAGCAGCCACCGGACAATCTCTGGAAACACCATATATTTT.